Listed here is a single TCR beta chain. Its antigen is still unknown. This entry belongs to a study of T cells in Graves' hyperthyroidism and ophthalmopathy. Study conclusions and caveats: Blood shared most expanded thyroid clonotypes above 0.001.

This CDR3 has 13 residues. Per germline, CDR1 MGHRA and CDR2 YSYEKL. V lost 1 base, J lost 8 bases, and 9 bases lay in between. Stability of Graves' hyperthyroidism was defined as absent ophthalmopathy progression within 18 months. It was uncontrolled infection, other autoimmune disease, pregnancy or lactation that excluded patients. Fresh peripheral blood, roughly 9.8 ml of it, supplied the PBMCs. The source material, RNA transcripts, was used to amplify TCR beta CDR3 regions. The TCR CDR3 was amplified in a first-round RT-PCR using the HTBI primer set. A single record per CDR3 protein comes from TCRdb applying MiXCR to the multiplex PCR reads. The sample yields approximately 430,000 distinct CDR3 sequences, approximately 14% seen once.

The chain employs TRBV4-1 and TRBJ2-1; D uncertain. What was sequenced was blood. The sequence derives from a woman between 18 and 30 years old with Graves' hyperthyroidism. CDR3 DNA sequence: TGCGCCAGCAGCCAAGGGATTTCGGATGAGCAGTTCTTC. This translates into CASSQGISDEQFF.